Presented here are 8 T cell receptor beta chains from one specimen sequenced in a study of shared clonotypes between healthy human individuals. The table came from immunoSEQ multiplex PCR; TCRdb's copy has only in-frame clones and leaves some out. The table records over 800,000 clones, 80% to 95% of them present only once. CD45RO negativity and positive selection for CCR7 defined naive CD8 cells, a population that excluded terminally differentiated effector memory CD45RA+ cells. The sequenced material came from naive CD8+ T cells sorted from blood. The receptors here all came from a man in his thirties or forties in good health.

This CDR3 reads CASSFEAGLNPYEQYF. DNA for the CDR3: TGTGCCAGCAGCTTTGAAGCGGGGCTGAATCCCTACGAGCAGTACTTC. The rearrangement links TRBV7-2 to TRBJ2-7, with TRBD2 matching 7 bases. CDR3 length: 16 amino acids. The V gene's germline CDR1 is SGHTA and CDR2 FQGNSA. Trimming took 3 bases from V and 2 from J; bases not matched to a gene: 10.

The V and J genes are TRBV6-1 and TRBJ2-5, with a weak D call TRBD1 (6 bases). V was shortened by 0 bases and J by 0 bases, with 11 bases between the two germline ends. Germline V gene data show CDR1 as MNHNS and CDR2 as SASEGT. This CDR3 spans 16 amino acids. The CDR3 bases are TGTGCCAGCAGTGAAGCGGACAGAGTGTACCAAGAGACCCAGTACTTC. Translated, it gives CASSEADRVYQETQYF.

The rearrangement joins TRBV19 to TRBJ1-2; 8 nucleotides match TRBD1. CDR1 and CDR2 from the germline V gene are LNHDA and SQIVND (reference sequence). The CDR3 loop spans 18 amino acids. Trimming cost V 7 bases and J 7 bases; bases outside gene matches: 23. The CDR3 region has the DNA TGTGCCAGTAATGACGTCGGTCAGGGGGCCATATATCCCAGTGGCTACACCTTC. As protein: CASNDVGQGAIYPSGYTF.

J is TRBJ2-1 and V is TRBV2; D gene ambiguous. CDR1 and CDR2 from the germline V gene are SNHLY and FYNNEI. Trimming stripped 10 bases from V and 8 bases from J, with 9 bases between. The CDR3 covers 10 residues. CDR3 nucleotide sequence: TGTGCCACCTCCGCTTATGAGCAGTTCTTC. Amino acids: CATSAYEQFF.

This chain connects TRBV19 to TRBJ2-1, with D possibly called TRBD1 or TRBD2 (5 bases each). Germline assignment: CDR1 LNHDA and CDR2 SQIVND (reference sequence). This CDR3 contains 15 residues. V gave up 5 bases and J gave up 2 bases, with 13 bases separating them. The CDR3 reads CASSRPPGPYNEQFF. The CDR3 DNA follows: TGTGCCAGTAGTCGCCCCCCGGGGCCCTACAATGAGCAGTTCTTC.

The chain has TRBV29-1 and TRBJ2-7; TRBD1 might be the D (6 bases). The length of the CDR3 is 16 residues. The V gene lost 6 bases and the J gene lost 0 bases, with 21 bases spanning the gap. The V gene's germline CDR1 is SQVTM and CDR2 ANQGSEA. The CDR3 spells CSVLGGRGRSSYEQYF. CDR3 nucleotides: TGCAGCGTCTTAGGAGGCAGGGGTCGAAGCTCCTACGAGCAGTACTTC.

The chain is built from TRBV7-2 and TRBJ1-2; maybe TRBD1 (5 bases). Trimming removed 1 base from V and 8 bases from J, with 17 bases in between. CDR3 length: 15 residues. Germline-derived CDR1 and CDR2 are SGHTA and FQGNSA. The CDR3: CASSLDGALLLGYTF. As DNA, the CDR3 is TGTGCCAGCAGCTTAGATGGGGCTCTTCTTCTCGGCTACACCTTC. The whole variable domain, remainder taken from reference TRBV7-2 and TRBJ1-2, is GAGVSQSPSNKVTEKGKDVELRCDPISGHTALYWYRQSLGQGLEFLIYFQGNSAPDKSGLPSDRFSAERTGGSVSTLTIQRTQQEDSAVYLCASSLDGALLLGYTFGSGTRLTVV.

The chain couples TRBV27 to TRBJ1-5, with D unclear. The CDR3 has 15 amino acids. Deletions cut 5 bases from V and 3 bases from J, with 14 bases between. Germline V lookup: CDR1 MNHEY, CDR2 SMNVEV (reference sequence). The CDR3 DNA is TGTGCCAGCAGTCCCTTTGCAGGAATCAATCAGCCCCAGCATTTT. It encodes CASSPFAGINQPQHF.